The 29 T cell receptor beta chains in this list originate from one sample, sequenced in a study of blood T cells in healthy people across ages. Sample-barcoded 5' priming and a J-beta primer mix drove a second PCR of about 6 to 12 cycles. TCRdb re-analysed the 5' RACE reads in MiXCR, keeping a single row per CDR3 protein. The data contain about 1.6 million distinct CDR3 sequences, approximately 32% of them singletons. Sequenced input: blood. The origin of the receptors is a woman in her twenties or thirties in good health.

The chain has TRBV20-1 and TRBJ2-3; no clear D. Germline V lookup: CDR1 DFQATT, CDR2 SNEGSKA (reference sequence). This CDR3 region has 12 residues. Trimming shortened V by 7 bases and J by 3 bases, and 11 bases separated the two germline ends. The CDR3 sequence: CSVAKRTDTQYF. CDR3 in DNA: TGCAGTGTTGCGAAAAGAACAGATACGCAGTATTTT.

The chain has TRBV11-2 and TRBJ2-1; 8 bases map to TRBD2. The CDR3 loop spans 20 amino acids. V was clipped by 2 bases and J by 1 base; unmatched bases: 16. Germline V gives CDR1 SGHAT, CDR2 FQNNGV. CDR3 nucleotides: TGTGCCAGCAGCTTAAGGGTGTCGGGAGGGCCCCGAAGGTCCTACAATGAGCAGTTCTTC. It encodes CASSLRVSGGPRRSYNEQFF. Drawing the rest from reference TRBV11-2 and TRBJ2-1, the complete variable domain is EAGVAQSPRYKIIEKRQSVAFWCNPISGHATLYWYQQILGQGPKLLIQFQNNGVVDDSQLPKDRFSAERLKGVDSTLKIQPAKLEDSAVYLCASSLRVSGGPRRSYNEQFFGPGTRLTVL.

This clonotype has ten or more counts. The chain couples TRBV5-1 to TRBJ2-5, with 9 bases matching TRBD2. V was clipped by 4 bases and J by 3 bases; unmatched bases: 7. Germline lookup yields CDR1 SGHRS and CDR2 YFSETQ. This CDR3 has 15 residues. The CDR3 DNA reads TGCGCCAGCAGCGGACTGGGACTAGCTAAAGAGACCCAGTACTTC. Translation gives CASSGLGLAKETQYF.

A remark on this clonotype: This may arise from a read error, as a much more abundant clone is one base away. The V and J genes are TRBV4-1 and TRBJ2-1; D gene unclear. From germline, CDR1 is MGHRA and CDR2 YSYEKL. The CDR3 has 15 amino acids. Trimming stripped 6 bases from V and 2 bases from J, with 14 bases between. The CDR3 DNA reads TGCGCCAGCAGACGTACTAACGGCCCCTACAATGAGCAGTTCTTC. Its translation: CASRRTNGPYNEQFF.

This clonotype was found a few times. The chain carries TRBV27 and TRBJ2-1; 10 bases line up with TRBD2. The CDR3 totals 17 residues. V lost 0 bases, J lost 6 bases, and 8 bases stayed unmatched. CDR1 MNHEY and CDR2 SMNVEV come from the germline V gene (reference sequence). CDR3 in amino acids: CASSLSLAGGYFNEQFF. CDR3 nucleotide sequence: TGTGCCAGCAGTTTATCGTTAGCGGGAGGCTATTTCAATGAGCAGTTCTTC.

This clonotype was picked up a small number of times. V is TRBV12-3 or TRBV12-4 and J is TRBJ2-7; perhaps D is TRBD1 or TRBD2 (5 bases each). This CDR3 has 17 residues. Deletions cut 3 bases from V and 1 base from J, with 19 bases between. The CDR3 DNA is TGTGCCAGCAGTTTTAATATGAGAAGGGGACGTTCCTACGAGCAGTACTTC. It translates to CASSFNMRRGRSYEQYF.

On this clonotype itself: This may come from a read error, since a much larger clone is one base off. The V call is TRBV29-1, the J call TRBJ2-5; 14 bases map to TRBD2. The trim removed 4 bases at V and 9 bases at J, leaving 7 bases unmatched. The CDR3 has 14 residues. The germline V gene encodes CDR1 SQVTM and CDR2 ANQGSEA. In DNA, the CDR3 is TGCAGCGTTGTCGGACTAGCGGGAGGAAAGGCCCAGTACTTC. It is translated as CSVVGLAGGKAQYF.

With regard to this clonotype: A much larger clone differs by one base, so this may be a read error. This rearrangement joins TRBV29-1 to TRBJ2-5; the match to TRBD2 covers 7 bases. The CDR3 is 14 amino acids. The J segment lost 1 base and the V segment lost 7 bases, leaving 9 bases of the junction unmatched. Germline V CDR1 and CDR2: SQVTM, ANQGSEA. DNA for the CDR3: TGCAGCGCTGACGGGCGGGAGCGCCAAGAGACCCAGTACTTC. Its protein product is CSADGRERQETQYF. The full variable domain, completed using reference TRBV29-1 and TRBJ2-5, is SAVISQKPSRDICQRGTSLTIQCQVDSQVTMMFWYRQQPGQSLTLIATANQGSEATYESGFVIDKFPISRPNLTFSTLTVSNMSPEDSSIYLCSADGRERQETQYFGPGTRLLVL.

A word on this clonotype: Mismatch with germline at one junction end may stem from a read error. This chain uses TRBV18 with TRBJ2-5; weak D call: TRBD1 (5 bases). CDR3 length: 15 residues. From germline, CDR1 is KGHSH and CDR2 LQKENI. The CDR3 DNA reads TGTGCCAGCTCGCCACCCGTGACAGCCCAAGAGACCCAGTACTTC. Its protein is CASSPPVTAQETQYF.

A few counts support this clonotype. The chain combines TRBV7-2 with TRBJ2-3, with D perhaps TRBD1 (6 bases). This CDR3 contains 18 residues. Germline CDR1 SGHTA, CDR2 FQGNSA. V was shortened by 1 base and J by 0 bases, with 17 bases between the two germline ends. CDR3 region: CASSLGVPGQLSTDTQYF. DNA for the CDR3: TGTGCCAGCAGCTTAGGTGTTCCTGGACAGCTTAGCACAGATACGCAGTATTTT.

The sample holds a few counts of this clonotype. The V gene is TRBV3-1, the J gene TRBJ2-1, with TRBD2 matching over 13 bases. V gave up 0 bases and J gave up 5 bases; unmatched junction bases: 7. CDR3 size: 18 residues. Germline values: CDR1 LGHDT, CDR2 YNNKEL (reference sequence). In DNA form, the CDR3 reads TGTGCCAGCAGCCAAGATCCCCGGACTAGCGGGGGAAACAATGAGCAGTTCTTC. This translates into CASSQDPRTSGGNNEQFF.

This chain links TRBV6-6 with TRBJ2-3; D not certain. The V gene lost 2 bases and the J gene lost 4 bases, with 16 bases spanning the gap. The germline CDR1 and CDR2 sequences are MNHNY and SVGAGI (reference sequence). This CDR3 has 16 amino acids. The CDR3 region is CASSYGSLVDPDTQYF. The CDR3 DNA reads TGTGCCAGCAGTTACGGCTCCTTAGTAGACCCAGATACGCAGTATTTT.

The CDR3 sequence is CASSLEGQGFWSPLHF. CDR3 in DNA: TGTGCCAGCAGCTTAGAGGGACAGGGATTTTGGTCACCCCTCCACTTT. The gene calls are TRBV7-2 and TRBJ1-6; TRBD1 matches 9 bases. Germline assignment: CDR1 SGHTA and CDR2 FQGNSA. This CDR3 has 16 amino acids. V was clipped by 1 base and J by 10 bases; unmatched bases: 8.

This clonotype has a count of ten or more. This rearrangement joins TRBV4-1 to TRBJ2-7; 7 nucleotides agree with TRBD1. Germline CDR1 is MGHRA and CDR2 is YSYEKL. CDR3 length: 15 residues. Trimming took 2 bases from V and 2 from J; bases not matched to a gene: 6. CDR3 in DNA: TGCGCCAGCAGCCAAACTCCGACAGGGACCTACGAGCAGTACTTC. Amino acid sequence: CASSQTPTGTYEQYF.

This rearrangement joins TRBV12-3 or TRBV12-4 to TRBJ2-7; D possibly corresponds to TRBD2 (6 bases). The CDR3 spans 14 residues. V dropped 0 bases and J dropped 6 bases, with 12 bases sitting between them. CDR3 amino acids: CASSLAPEGSEQYF. In DNA form, the CDR3 reads TGTGCCAGCAGTTTAGCGCCGGAGGGGAGCGAGCAGTACTTC.

The chain is built from TRBV20-1 and TRBJ2-5; D is unclear. The V gene's germline CDR1 is DFQATT and CDR2 SNEGSKA (reference sequence). Between the trimmed V and J ends, which lost 0 bases and 5 bases, there was a span of 16 bases. The CDR3 runs 15 residues. CDR3: CSARDFDKGSETQYF. In DNA, the CDR3 is TGCAGTGCTAGAGATTTTGATAAGGGTTCGGAGACCCAGTACTTC.

The chain has TRBV27 and TRBJ1-6, with D hard to call. There are 16 residues in the CDR3. The germline V gene has CDR1 MNHEY and CDR2 SMNVEV (reference sequence). V was shortened by 8 bases and J by 5 bases, with 19 bases between the two germline ends. Written as DNA, the CDR3 is TGTGCCAGCCAAATCCGGGTCGTTGGAGATAATTCACCCCTCCACTTT. Translated, it gives CASQIRVVGDNSPLHF.

This clonotype was counted ten times or more. This chain connects TRBV7-3 to TRBJ2-6; 7 bases align to TRBD2. Unmatched junction bases numbered 0, after V lost 8 bases and J lost 2 bases. Germline V lookup: CDR1 SGHTA, CDR2 FQGTGA. CDR3 length: 13 residues. For the CDR3, the DNA is TGTGCCAGCCGGGGGGCTGGGGCCAACGTCCTGACTTTC. This translates into CASRGAGANVLTF.

A word on this clonotype: This CDR3 fails to terminate in the conserved phenylalanine or tryptophan, so it likely reflects a read error. This chain joins TRBV10-3 and TRBJ2-3; weak D call: TRBD1 (6 bases). Germline CDR1 reads ENHRY; CDR2 reads SYGVKD. The CDR3 has 14 residues. V gave up 7 bases and J gave up 0 bases, with 11 bases separating them. The CDR3 nucleotides read TGTGCCATCAAGGGACAAATAAGCACAGATACGCAGTATTAT. Translation: CAIKGQISTDTQYY.

The V gene is TRBV6-1, the J gene TRBJ2-3; 10 nucleotides match TRBD2. The V segment lost 3 bases and the J segment 9 bases; nucleotides outside the gene matches: 9. CDR1 MNHNS and CDR2 SASEGT come from the germline V gene. The CDR3 runs 15 residues. CDR3 sequence: CASSEELAGGRTQYF. DNA of the CDR3: TGTGCCAGCAGTGAGGAATTAGCGGGAGGACGGACGCAGTATTTT.

V and J are TRBV4-1 and TRBJ1-5; D is uncertain. The CDR3 contains 18 residues. The germline CDR1 and CDR2 sequences are MGHRA and YSYEKL. Trimming removed 0 bases from V and 3 bases from J, with 18 bases in between. CDR3: CASSQESFQVGLNQPQHF. CDR3 nucleotide sequence: TGCGCCAGCAGCCAAGAATCGTTTCAGGTGGGCCTCAATCAGCCCCAGCATTTT.

The V and J genes are TRBV20-1 and TRBJ1-2, with a weak D call TRBD1 (5 bases). The germline V gene has CDR1 DFQATT and CDR2 SNEGSKA (reference sequence). Trimming pared 4 bases from V and 0 bases from J, leaving 15 bases between. The CDR3 totals 15 residues. The CDR3 reads CSAKGAGGSNYGYTF. For the CDR3, the DNA is TGCAGTGCTAAAGGGGCGGGCGGATCTAACTATGGCTACACCTTC.

This clonotype was detected a few times. The chain couples TRBV6-2 or TRBV6-3 to TRBJ2-5; tentative D call: TRBD2 (5 bases). Germline V lookup: CDR1 MNHEY, CDR2 SVGEGT. The CDR3 consists of 13 residues. V gave up 6 bases and J gave up 5 bases, with 13 bases separating them. Written as DNA, the CDR3 is TGTGCCAGCAGCAACTCGAGGAGGGAGACCCAGTACTTC. This translates into CASSNSRRETQYF.

In the case of this clonotype: The germline gene is not matched at one end of the junction; a read error may be the cause. This chain connects TRBV6-2 or TRBV6-3 to TRBJ2-1; TRBD2 matches at 9 bases. Germline CDR1 and CDR2: MNHEY and SVGEGT. The CDR3 is 16 amino acids. The CDR3 DNA follows: TGTGCCAACAGTTACCCCGAGCTAGCGGGGTTCAATGAGCAGTTCTTC. It specifies CANSYPELAGFNEQFF.

This clonotype was recorded a few times. This chain links TRBV4-1 with TRBJ2-7; possibly TRBD2 for D (6 bases). The germline CDR1 and CDR2 sequences are MGHRA and YSYEKL. The CDR3 runs 15 residues. V gave up 1 base and J gave up 4 bases, with 14 bases separating them. CDR3 sequence reads: CASSQGAGPFYEQYF. For the CDR3, the DNA is TGCGCCAGCAGCCAAGGTGCGGGACCTTTTTACGAGCAGTACTTC.

Notes on this clonotype: The junction does not match germline at one end; this may be a read error. The rearrangement uses TRBV24-1 and TRBJ2-5, with D perhaps matching TRBD1 (6 bases). Germline lookup yields CDR1 KGHDR and CDR2 SFDVKD. The CDR3 has 14 residues. The CDR3 is CATGDSGAQETQYF. DNA for the CDR3: TGTGCCACCGGTGACTCAGGGGCCCAAGAGACCCAGTACTTC.

This clonotype showed up just a few times. The junction and the germline gene differ at one end; a read error may be behind it. The chain couples TRBV5-1 to TRBJ2-5; TRBD2 matches 11 bases. The CDR3 sequence is 18 residues long. Germline-derived CDR1 and CDR2 are SGHRS and YFSETQ. The CDR3, as DNA: TGCGTCAGCTCACCCGGGACTAGCGGAGGCAGATGGCAAGAGACCCAGTACTTC. This codes for CVSSPGTSGGRWQETQYF.

The chain has TRBV4-1 and TRBJ2-3, with 10 bases fitting TRBD2. With V trimmed by 0 bases and J by 6 bases, 15 bases remained unmatched. The CDR3 contains 19 residues. Germline assignment: CDR1 MGHRA and CDR2 YSYEKL. In DNA form, the CDR3 reads TGCGCCAGCAGCCAAGATGGCCTAGCGGGGGCCTCCGGAGGGGATACGCAGTATTTT. This gives the protein CASSQDGLAGASGGDTQYF.

This clonotype has only a few counts. The chain recombines TRBV20-1 with TRBJ2-1; perhaps TRBD2 as D (9 bases). Trimming took 4 bases from V and 5 from J, leaving 27 bases between them. The CDR3 loop spans 18 amino acids. Germline V CDR1 and CDR2: DFQATT, SNEGSKA (reference sequence). The CDR3 bases are TGCAGTGCTAAACCAGGGGGCAAAGGGACTAGCAGAGACAATGAGCAGTTCTTC. The encoded protein is CSAKPGGKGTSRDNEQFF.